This T cell receptor (beta chain) is from a study of blood T cell repertoires in COVID-19. Across the whole study: Specimens from acute and convalescent COVID-19 originated in the United States, Italy and Spain.

Germline lookup yields CDR1 KGHSH and CDR2 LQKENI. V lost 5 bases to trimming and J lost 5 bases, with 12 bases between them. CDR3 size: 13 residues. This clone was detected only a few times. In terms of age and location, participants ranged from roughly 18 to 95 years and lived in about 25 US areas. Clinical histories supplied by participants themselves formed the basis of cohort assignment. In the original workflow: Reference gene primers were amplified, and this amplification served to estimate nucleated cell counts. Assay used: immunoSEQ multiplex PCR; TCRdb lists only in-frame clones, some missing. The V and J calls and clone size are taken from that table; D and trimming were inferred from the DNA. The data hold about 240,000 clones, with over 80% observed a single time.

What was sequenced was PBMCs or T cells enriched from blood (not recorded which). This sequence joins TRBV18 and TRBJ1-2; a weak D match, TRBD1 (5 bases). The source is a woman aged 30 to 39 with acute COVID-19. The CDR3 bases are TGTGCCAGCTCAGCCGACGGACAATATGGCTACACCTTC. This sequence encodes CASSADGQYGYTF.